A single sample is the source of the 3 T cell receptor beta chains below, sequenced in a study of shared clonotypes between healthy human individuals. Sequenced by immunoSEQ multiplex PCR; TCRdb stores in-frame clones only, minus some. The table has nearly 1 million clones, approximately 80% seen once. The sample consisted of memory CD4+ T cells sorted from blood. The subset is: CD45RA-negative fraction. The source is a man aged 18 to 30 in good health.

Comment on this clone: Other nucleotide sequences in the sample specify the same CDR3. The gene calls are TRBV5-1 and TRBJ1-1, with D unclear. The germline V and J ends were trimmed by 0 bases and 1 base, with 4 bases remaining between them. The CDR3 consists of 13 residues. The germline V gene has CDR1 SGHRS and CDR2 YFSETQ. The CDR3 DNA is TGCGCCAGCAGCTTGGGAGAGAACACTGAAGCTTTCTTT. Protein: CASSLGENTEAFF.

The sample holds a few counts of this clone. The chain has TRBV5-4 and TRBJ2-2; 10 nucleotides align to TRBD2. J lost 4 bases, V lost 0 bases, and 12 bases had no gene match. Germline loops: CDR1 SGHNT, CDR2 YYREEE (reference sequence). This CDR3 region has 19 residues. CDR3 protein: CASSLGGLAGASGTGELFF. CDR3 bases: TGTGCCAGCAGCTTGGGAGGGCTAGCGGGGGCCTCGGGCACCGGGGAGCTGTTTTTT.

The chain combines TRBV18 with TRBJ1-2; 7 bases map to TRBD1. Germline V gives CDR1 KGHSH, CDR2 LQKENI. V shed 5 bases and J 0 bases; nucleotides not matched to a gene: 3. CDR3 size: 14 residues. DNA for the CDR3: TGTGCCAGCTCATCGACAGGGACTAACTATGGCTACACCTTC. This codes for CASSSTGTNYGYTF.